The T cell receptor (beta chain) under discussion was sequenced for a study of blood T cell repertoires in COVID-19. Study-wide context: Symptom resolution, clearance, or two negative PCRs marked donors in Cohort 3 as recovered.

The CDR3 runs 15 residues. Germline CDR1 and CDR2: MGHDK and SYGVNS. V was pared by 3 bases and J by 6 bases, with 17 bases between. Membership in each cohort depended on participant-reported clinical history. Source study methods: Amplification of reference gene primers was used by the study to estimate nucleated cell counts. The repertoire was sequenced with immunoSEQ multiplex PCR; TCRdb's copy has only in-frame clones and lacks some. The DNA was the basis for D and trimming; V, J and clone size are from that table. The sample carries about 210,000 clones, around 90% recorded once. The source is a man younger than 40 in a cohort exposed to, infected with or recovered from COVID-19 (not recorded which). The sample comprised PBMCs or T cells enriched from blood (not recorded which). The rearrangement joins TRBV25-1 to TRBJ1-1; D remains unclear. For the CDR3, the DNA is TGTGCCAGCAGTGACTCGGCAGGCGCGTTCGCTGAAGCTTTCTTT. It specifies CASSDSAGAFAEAFF.